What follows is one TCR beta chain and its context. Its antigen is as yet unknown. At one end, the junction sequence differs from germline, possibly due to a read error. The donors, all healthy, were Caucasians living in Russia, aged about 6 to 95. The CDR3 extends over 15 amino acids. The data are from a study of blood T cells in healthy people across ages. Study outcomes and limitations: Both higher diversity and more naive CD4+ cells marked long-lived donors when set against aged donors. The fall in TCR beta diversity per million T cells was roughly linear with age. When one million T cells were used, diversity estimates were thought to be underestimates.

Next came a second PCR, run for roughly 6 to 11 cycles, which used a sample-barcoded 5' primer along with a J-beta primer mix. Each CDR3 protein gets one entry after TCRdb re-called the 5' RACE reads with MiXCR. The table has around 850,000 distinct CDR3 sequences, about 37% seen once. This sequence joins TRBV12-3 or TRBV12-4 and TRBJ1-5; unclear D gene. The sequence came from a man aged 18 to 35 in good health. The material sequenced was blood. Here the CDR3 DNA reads TGTGCCAGTAGTTTAGCTACCGAGAGCAATCAGCCCCAGCATTTT. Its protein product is CASSLATESNQPQHF.